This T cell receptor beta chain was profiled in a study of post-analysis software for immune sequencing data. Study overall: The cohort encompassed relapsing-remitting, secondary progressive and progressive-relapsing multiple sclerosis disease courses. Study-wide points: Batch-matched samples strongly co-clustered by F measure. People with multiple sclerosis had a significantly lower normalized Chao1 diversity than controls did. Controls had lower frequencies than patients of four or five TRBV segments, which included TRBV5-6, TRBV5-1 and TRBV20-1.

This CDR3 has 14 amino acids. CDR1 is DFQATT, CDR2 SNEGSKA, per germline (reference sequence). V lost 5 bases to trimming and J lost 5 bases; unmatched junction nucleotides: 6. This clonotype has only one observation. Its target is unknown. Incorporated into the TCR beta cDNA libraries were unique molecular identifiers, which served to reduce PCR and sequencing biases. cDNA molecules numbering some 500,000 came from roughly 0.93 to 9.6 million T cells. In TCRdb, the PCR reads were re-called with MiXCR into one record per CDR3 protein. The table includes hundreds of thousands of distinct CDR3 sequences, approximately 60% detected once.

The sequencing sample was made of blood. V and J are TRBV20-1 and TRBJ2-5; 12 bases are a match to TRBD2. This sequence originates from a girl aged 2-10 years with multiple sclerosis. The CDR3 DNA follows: TGCAGTGCTTTCTCTAGCGGGGGGGTCGAGACCCAGTACTTC. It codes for CSAFSSGGVETQYF.